A selection of T cell receptor beta chains follows, all from one sample in a study of beta chain features in type 1 diabetes. The table came from immunoSEQ multiplex PCR; TCRdb's copy has only in-frame clones and leaves some out. Here the sample spans about 900,000 clones, about a sixth being singletons. The sequencing input was naive CD4+ T cells from blood. All receptors derive from a young woman in good health. Each CDR3 is given without its conserved first and last residue. The D gene is left open where the match is weak.

v_gene	d_gene	j_gene	CDR3aa
TRBV7-9	TRBD1	TRBJ2-7	ASERRDRAYEQY
TRBV11-1	NA	TRBJ2-1	ASSLYLDNEQF
TRBV7-2	TRBD1	TRBJ1-2	ASSLMPDRDLIPYGYT
TRBV15	NA	TRBJ2-3	ATSRDLSDTQY
TRBV7-8	TRBD1	TRBJ1-4	ASSLGDRGDEKLF
TRBV7-2	TRBD1	TRBJ1-5	ASSLEGTGNNQPQH
TRBV7-9	NA	TRBJ2-5	ASSHWDQETQY
TRBV7-2	TRBD2	TRBJ2-1	ASSTGLAGVEQF
TRBV6-5	TRBD1	TRBJ1-2	ATGGRGLGGYT
TRBV5-1	NA	TRBJ2-3	ASHNVAGSADTQY
TRBV7-2	TRBD1	TRBJ2-3	ASSLRDRHTDTQY
TRBV28	TRBD1	TRBJ2-6	ASSLPWDRSHSGANVLT
TRBV11-2	TRBD2	TRBJ2-1	ASSRTSGIDGEQF
TRBV10-3	NA	TRBJ2-1	AISDTQGGIYEQF
TRBV19	NA	TRBJ2-2	ASSTQGPTGELF
TRBV7-3	NA	TRBJ2-1	ASSRTSFLYNEQF
TRBV2	TRBD2	TRBJ2-2	ASSEPAGGTGELF
TRBV7-2	TRBD1	TRBJ1-2	ASSQGQGEGYT
TRBV6-4	NA	TRBJ1-5	ASILGGNQPQH
TRBV7-8	TRBD1	TRBJ1-2	ASSSEGQRPTPYGYT
TRBV16	NA	TRBJ2-7	ASSPLGQPYEQY
TRBV29-1	NA	TRBJ2-1	SVEGGSERPSYNEQF
TRBV7-9	NA	TRBJ2-1	ASSYTARGSSYNEQF
TRBV5-4	TRBD1	TRBJ1-1	ASSLGQGENTEAF
TRBV6-6	NA	TRBJ1-5	ASSHQTNQPQH
TRBV19	TRBD1	TRBJ1-2	ASNPGQAPNYGYT
TRBV11-3	TRBD2	TRBJ2-1	ASSLLAGKYNEQF
TRBV7-3	NA	TRBJ2-3	ASSLRGPDTQY
TRBV6-5	NA	TRBJ1-1	ASSYQGPGVNTEAF
TRBV28	NA	TRBJ2-7	ASTRRGAGGYEQY
TRBV9	NA	TRBJ2-5	ASSKRGVVGETQY
TRBV4-3	NA	TRBJ1-2	ASSQDLYDRRRGYT
TRBV11-3	TRBD1	TRBJ2-1	ASSPGQGARNEQF
TRBV7-2	NA	TRBJ2-1	ASSRGLGEQF
TRBV20-1	NA	TRBJ2-1	SARDRSAQF
TRBV6-5	NA	TRBJ2-7	ASSFRSYEQY
TRBV4-3	TRBD1	TRBJ2-1	ASSHHGQGREQF
TRBV7-9	NA	TRBJ2-7	ASSSAYEQY
TRBV7-9	NA	TRBJ2-2	ASSLSTGELF
TRBV19	TRBD2	TRBJ2-1	ASSPITSGEYNEQF
TRBV10-3	TRBD1	TRBJ2-2	AISGQQNGELF
TRBV10-3	TRBD2	TRBJ2-5	AISERPMTSGISKGETQY
TRBV18	NA	TRBJ2-4	ASSPEQGNIQY
TRBV15	NA	TRBJ2-2	ATSRDFGTGELF
TRBV19	NA	TRBJ2-1	ASRRENWNEQF